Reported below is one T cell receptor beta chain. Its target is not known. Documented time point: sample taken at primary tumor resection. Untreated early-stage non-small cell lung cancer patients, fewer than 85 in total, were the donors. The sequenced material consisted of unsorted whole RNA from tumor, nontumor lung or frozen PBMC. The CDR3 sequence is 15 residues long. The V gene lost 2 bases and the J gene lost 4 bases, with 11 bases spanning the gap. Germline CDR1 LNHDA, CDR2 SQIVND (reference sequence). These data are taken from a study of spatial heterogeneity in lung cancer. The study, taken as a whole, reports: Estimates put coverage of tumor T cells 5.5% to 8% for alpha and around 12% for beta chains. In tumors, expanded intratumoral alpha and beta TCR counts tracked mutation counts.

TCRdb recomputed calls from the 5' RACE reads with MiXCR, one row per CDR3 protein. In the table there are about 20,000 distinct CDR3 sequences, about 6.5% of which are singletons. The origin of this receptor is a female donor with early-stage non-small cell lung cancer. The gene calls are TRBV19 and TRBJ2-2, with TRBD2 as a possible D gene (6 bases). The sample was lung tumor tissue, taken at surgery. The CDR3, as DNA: TGTGCCAGTAGTATAAGGCCGGGAGCCACCGGGGAGCTGTTTTTT. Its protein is CASSIRPGATGELFF. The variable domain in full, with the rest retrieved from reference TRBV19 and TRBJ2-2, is DGGITQSPKYLFRKEGQNVTLSCEQNLNHDAMYWYRQDPGQGLRLIYYSQIVNDFQKGDIAEGYSVSREKKESFPLTVTSAQKNPTAFYLCASSIRPGATGELFFGEGSRLTVL.